This TCR beta chain was found in a study of shared clonotypes between healthy human individuals. The assay was carried out at the deep level. Repertoires were generated with immunoSEQ multiplex PCR, while TCRdb's copy carries only in-frame clones and drops some. The data hold 950,000 to 1,200,000 clones, with approximately 80% observed a single time. Division of CD4+ cells produced a CD45RA+ naive subset and a CD45RA-negative memory subset. V was cut by 11 bases and J by 6 bases, with 14 bases left in between. The CDR3 has 11 residues. CDR1 is MDHEN and CDR2 is SYDVKM in the germline V gene. The chain recombines TRBV28 with TRBJ2-7; D perhaps matches TRBD2 (5 bases). Sequencing input: memory CD4+ T cells from PBMCs. Subset specified: CD45RA-negative fraction. This receptor was identified in a young man in good health. Some clones in this sample may be carry-over from other donors' samples. The chain's CDR3 is CADDGKGEQYF. The CDR3 bases are TGTGCCGATGACGGGAAGGGCGAGCAGTACTTC.